These T cell receptor beta chains were read from a single sample in a study of blood T cell repertoires in COVID-19. Only in-frame clones appear in the TCRdb table, and some are missing; sequencing was by immunoSEQ multiplex PCR. The sample comprises more than 100,000 clones, over 70% of which are singletons, and approximately 2.5% rests with the top ten. The sample consisted of peripheral blood. Receptors were obtained from a man in his sixties or seventies with acute or convalescent COVID-19. Each CDR3 is given without its conserved first and last residue.

V gene | CDR3 protein
TRBV11-3 | ASSLDGGYEQY
TRBV19 | ASKAGRNTGELF
TRBV12-5 | ASGLGAAGNYGYT
TRBV3-1/TRBV3-2 | ASSQVPGQGTYNEQF
TRBV3-1/TRBV3-2 | ASSQGQGGFSPLH
TRBV7-2 | ASIPFPGQNSPLH
TRBV19 | ASSKGLSVGELF
TRBV24-1 | ATSPQGANYGYT
TRBV19 | ASSSRRGPDTQY
TRBV9 | ASSETHAEETQY
TRBV9 | ASSVSSRDRTDTQY